What follows is one T cell receptor (beta chain) and its context. The data were obtained in a study of human thymus T cells. Donors were healthy Finnish infants having corrective surgery for congenital heart defects. Sequencing was performed with immunoSEQ multiplex PCR; in TCRdb, only in-frame clones are kept and a portion is missing. The table lists 54,000 or so clones, nearly 95% of them singletons. The sequencing sample was made of blood. This receptor was taken from a boy under three years old with a congenital heart defect but otherwise immunologically healthy.

CDR3 bases: TGTGCCAGCAGCTTATACCAGGGTTCTAATGAAAAACTGTTTTTT. This gives the protein CASSLYQGSNEKLFF. The chain couples TRBV7-9 to TRBJ1-4; D perhaps matches TRBD1 (5 bases). Trimming took off 2 bases at V and 3 bases at J, with 10 bases between the two ends. The germline CDR1 and CDR2 sequences are SEHNR and FQNEAQ (reference sequence). The CDR3 spans 15 residues.